This T cell receptor beta chain was captured by sequencing in a study of blood T cell repertoires in COVID-19. The overall study: Acute-phase and convalescent COVID-19 samples originated in the United States, Italy and Spain.

Measured with immunoSEQ multiplex PCR; TCRdb has only the in-frame clones, and not every one. The sample carries about 92,000 clones, 80% recorded once. Trimming cost V 5 bases and J 2 bases, with 15 bases left between them. Germline V gene lookup returns CDR1 LNHDA and CDR2 SQIVND (reference sequence). This CDR3 has 15 residues. Sequenced material: peripheral blood. The V gene is TRBV19, the J gene TRBJ2-5, with D perhaps TRBD1 (6 bases). This TCR was recovered from a man aged 45-65 years who had recovered from COVID-19. The chain's CDR3 is CASSFQGRQQETQYF. The DNA of the CDR3 is TGTGCCAGTAGTTTCCAGGGGCGCCAACAAGAGACCCAGTACTTC.